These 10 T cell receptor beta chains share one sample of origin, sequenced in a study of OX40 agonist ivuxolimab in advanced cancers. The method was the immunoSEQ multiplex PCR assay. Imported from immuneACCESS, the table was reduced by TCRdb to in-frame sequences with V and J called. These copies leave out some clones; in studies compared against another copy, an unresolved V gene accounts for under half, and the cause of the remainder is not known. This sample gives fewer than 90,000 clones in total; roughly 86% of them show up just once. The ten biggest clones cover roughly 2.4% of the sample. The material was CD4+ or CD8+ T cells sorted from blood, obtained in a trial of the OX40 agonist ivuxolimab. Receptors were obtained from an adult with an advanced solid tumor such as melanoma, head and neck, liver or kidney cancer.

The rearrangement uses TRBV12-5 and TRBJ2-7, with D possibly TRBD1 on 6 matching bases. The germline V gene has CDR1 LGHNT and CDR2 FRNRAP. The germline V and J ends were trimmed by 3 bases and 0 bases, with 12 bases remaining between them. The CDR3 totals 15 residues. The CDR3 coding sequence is TGTGCTAGTGGTTTCCGCAGGGGAAACTCCTACGAGCAGTACTTC. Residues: CASGFRRGNSYEQYF.

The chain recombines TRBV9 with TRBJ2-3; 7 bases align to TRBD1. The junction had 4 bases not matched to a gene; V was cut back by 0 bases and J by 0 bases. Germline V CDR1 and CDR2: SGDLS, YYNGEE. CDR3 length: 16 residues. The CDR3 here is CASSVDDRASTDTQYF. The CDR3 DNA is TGTGCCAGCAGCGTAGATGACAGGGCGAGCACAGATACGCAGTATTTT.

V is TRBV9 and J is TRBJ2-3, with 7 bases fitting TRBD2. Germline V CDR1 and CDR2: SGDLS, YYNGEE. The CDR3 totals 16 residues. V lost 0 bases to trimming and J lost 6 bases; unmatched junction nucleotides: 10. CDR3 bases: TGTGCCAGCAGCGTAGGCCCCCAGCGGGGTGGGGATACGCAGTATTTT. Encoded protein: CASSVGPQRGGDTQYF.

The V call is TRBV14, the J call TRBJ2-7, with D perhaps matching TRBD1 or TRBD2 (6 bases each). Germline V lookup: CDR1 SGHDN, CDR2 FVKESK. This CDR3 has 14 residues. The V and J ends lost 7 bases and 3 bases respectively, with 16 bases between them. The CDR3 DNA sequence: TGTGCCAGCAACGCGCGGGGCAGGGGCTACGAGCAGTACGTC. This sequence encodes CASNARGRGYEQYV.

The CDR3 coding sequence is TGTGCCAGCTCACCTCCCACGGAGCTCCAAGAGACCCAGTACTTC. It encodes CASSPPTELQETQYF. This chain connects TRBV18 to TRBJ2-5, with D unresolved. Germline-derived CDR1 and CDR2 are KGHSH and LQKENI. V dropped 3 bases and J dropped 1 base, with 12 bases sitting between them. This CDR3 is built from 15 residues. Together with reference TRBV18 and TRBJ2-5, the CDR3 gives the full variable domain: NAGVMQNPRHLVRRRGQEARLRCSPMKGHSHVYWYRQLPEEGLKFMVYLQKENIIDESGMPKERFSAEFPKEGPSILRIQQVVRGDSAAYFCASSPPTELQETQYFGPGTRLLVL.

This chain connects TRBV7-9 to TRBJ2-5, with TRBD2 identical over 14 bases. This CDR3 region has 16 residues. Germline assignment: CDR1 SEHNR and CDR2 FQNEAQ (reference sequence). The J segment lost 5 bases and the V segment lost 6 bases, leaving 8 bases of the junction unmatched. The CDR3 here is CASRRTSGGLGETQYF. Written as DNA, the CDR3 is TGTGCCAGCAGAAGGACTAGCGGGGGGCTCGGGGAGACCCAGTACTTC. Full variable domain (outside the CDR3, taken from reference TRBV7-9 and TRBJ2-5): DTGVSQNPRHKITKRGQNVTFRCDPISEHNRLYWYRQTLGQGPEFLTYFQNEAQLEKSRLLSDRFSAERPKGSFSTLEIQRTEQGDSAMYLCASRRTSGGLGETQYFGPGTRLLVL.

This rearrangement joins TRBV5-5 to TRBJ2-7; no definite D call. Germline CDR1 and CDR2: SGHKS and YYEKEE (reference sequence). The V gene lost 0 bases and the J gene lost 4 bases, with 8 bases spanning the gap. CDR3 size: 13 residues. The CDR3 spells CASSLALGYEQYF. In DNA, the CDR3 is TGTGCCAGCAGCTTGGCCCTGGGATACGAGCAGTACTTC.

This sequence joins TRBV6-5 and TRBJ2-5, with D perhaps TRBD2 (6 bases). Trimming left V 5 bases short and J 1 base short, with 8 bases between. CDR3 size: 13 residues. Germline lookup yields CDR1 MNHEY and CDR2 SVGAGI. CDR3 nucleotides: TGTGCCAGCAGTATCGGGGGCCAAGAGACCCAGTACTTC. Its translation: CASSIGGQETQYF.

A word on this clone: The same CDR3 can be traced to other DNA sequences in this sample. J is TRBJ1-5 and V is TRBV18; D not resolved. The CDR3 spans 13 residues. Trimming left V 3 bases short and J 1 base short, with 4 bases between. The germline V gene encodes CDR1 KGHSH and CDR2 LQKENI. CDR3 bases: TGTGCCAGCTCACCGGGCAGCAATCAGCCCCAGCATTTT. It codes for CASSPGSNQPQHF.

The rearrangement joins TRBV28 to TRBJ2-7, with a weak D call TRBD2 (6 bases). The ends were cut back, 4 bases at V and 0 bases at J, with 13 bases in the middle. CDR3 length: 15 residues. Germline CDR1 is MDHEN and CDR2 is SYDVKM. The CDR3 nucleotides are TGTGCCAGCAGTTCTTCTAGCGCCTCCTCCTACGAGCAGTACTTC. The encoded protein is CASSSSSASSYEQYF.